This T cell receptor beta chain was documented in a study of blood T cell repertoires in COVID-19. Overall study context: Sources were T cells, B-cell-depleted T cells, or PBMCs; the material itself was cDNA or gDNA.

V was clipped by 5 bases and J by 4 bases; unmatched bases: 7. From germline, CDR1 is SGHDN and CDR2 FVKESK. The CDR3 has 14 amino acids. Measured with immunoSEQ multiplex PCR; TCRdb has only the in-frame clones, and not every one. The data contain around 29,000 clones, 70% to 90% of them singletons. The sequencing input was peripheral blood. The V and J genes are TRBV14 and TRBJ2-7, with 8 bases aligning to TRBD1. The receptor was derived from a human donor in a cohort sampled during active COVID-19. The CDR3 coding sequence is TGTGCCAGCAGCACCCGGACAGGGAGGTACGAGCAGTACTTC. Translated, it gives CASSTRTGRYEQYF.